A selection of T cell receptor beta chains follows, all from one sample in a study of blood T cell repertoires in COVID-19. Clones were sequenced by immunoSEQ multiplex PCR, and TCRdb holds only the in-frame ones, with some missing. This table holds approximately 16,000 clones, about 86% found once. Sequencing was performed on peripheral blood. Every receptor here comes from a man aged 60-69 years with acute or convalescent COVID-19. CDR3s include the opening cysteine and the closing phenylalanine or tryptophan. D genes are given only for firm matches. Clone size is shown for a subset of rows, as once, few, many or a class of expanded clone.

J: TRBJ1-2; D: TRBD1; size: -; V: TRBV30; CDR3: CAWSAPLSWTGEGYTF; DNA: TGTGCCTGGAGTGCCCCACTCTCCTGGACAGGGGAAGGCTACACCTTC
J: TRBJ2-1; D: -; size: -; V: TRBV11-3; CDR3: CASSRRAGTWDEQFF; DNA: TGTGCCAGCAGCCGGCGTGCGGGTACGTGGGATGAGCAGTTCTTC
J: TRBJ2-5; D: -; size: -; V: TRBV7-3; CDR3: CASSWRAAKEETQYF; DNA: TGTGCCAGCAGCTGGAGAGCTGCGAAAGAAGAGACCCAGTACTTC
J: TRBJ2-7; D: -; size: -; V: TRBV18; CDR3: CASSPETGTYEQYF; DNA: TGTGCCAGCTCACCAGAAACGGGAACCTACGAGCAGTACTTC
J: TRBJ2-2; D: -; size: large; V: TRBV15; CDR3: CATTVLANTGELFF; DNA: TGTGCCACCACGGTCCTAGCGAACACCGGGGAGCTGTTTTTT
J: TRBJ1-1; D: -; size: -; V: TRBV2; CDR3: CASREIMNTEAFF; DNA: TGTGCCAGCAGAGAGATCATGAACACTGAAGCTTTCTTT
J: TRBJ2-1; D: -; size: -; V: TRBV9; CDR3: CASSPTGERVSNEQFF; DNA: TGTGCCAGCAGCCCCACAGGGGAGCGGGTCAGCAATGAGCAGTTCTTC
J: TRBJ1-2; D: -; size: few; V: TRBV4-1; CDR3: CASSQQGNYGYTF; DNA: TGCGCCAGCAGCCAACAGGGGAACTATGGCTACACCTTC
J: TRBJ2-3; D: TRBD2; size: -; V: TRBV9; CDR3: CASSVAVITGGPGDTQYF; DNA: TGTGCCAGCAGCGTAGCGGTAATAACGGGAGGGCCAGGAGATACGCAGTATTTT
J: TRBJ1-1; D: TRBD1; size: -; V: TRBV28; CDR3: CASWDRARILNTEAFF; DNA: TGTGCCAGCTGGGACAGAGCCCGAATTTTGAACACTGAAGCTTTCTTT
J: TRBJ2-3; D: -; size: -; V: TRBV5-5; CDR3: CASSSILASYRTDTQYF; DNA: TGTGCCAGCAGCTCTATACTAGCTTCTTATAGGACAGATACGCAGTATTTT
J: TRBJ2-2; D: -; size: -; V: TRBV28; CDR3: CASSPQGGVTGELFF; DNA: TGTGCCAGCAGTCCACAGGGGGGGGTCACCGGGGAGCTGTTTTTT
J: TRBJ1-2; D: TRBD1; size: -; V: TRBV28; CDR3: CASSFIAQGQGAAGYTF; DNA: TGTGCCAGCAGTTTCATCGCCCAGGGACAGGGCGCCGCTGGCTACACCTTC
J: TRBJ2-2; D: TRBD2; size: -; V: TRBV19; CDR3: CASKATSGRHNTGELFF; DNA: TGTGCCAGTAAGGCGACTAGCGGGAGACATAACACCGGGGAGCTGTTTTTT
J: TRBJ1-5; D: -; size: -; V: TRBV19; CDR3: CASSQGTINQPQHF; DNA: TGTGCCAGTAGTCAGGGGACCATCAATCAGCCCCAGCATTTT
J: TRBJ2-5; D: TRBD2; size: -; V: TRBV6-5; CDR3: CASTRAGGETQYF; DNA: TGTGCCAGCACTCGAGCGGGAGGGGAGACCCAGTACTTC
J: TRBJ2-7; D: -; size: -; V: TRBV30; CDR3: CAWSVLGAYSYEQYF; DNA: TGTGCCTGGAGTGTACTGGGGGCCTACTCCTACGAGCAGTACTTC
J: TRBJ1-2; D: -; size: -; V: TRBV5-4; CDR3: CASSLDGRGYTF; DNA: TGTGCCAGCAGCTTGGACGGTCGCGGCTACACCTTC
J: TRBJ2-5; D: TRBD2; size: -; V: TRBV29-1; CDR3: CSLPGLAGETQYF; DNA: TGCAGCCTTCCTGGACTAGCGGGAGAGACCCAGTACTTC
J: TRBJ1-2; D: -; size: -; V: TRBV6-2/TRBV6-3; CDR3: CASSSRTVIYGYTF; DNA: TGTGCCAGCAGTTCGAGGACAGTCATCTATGGCTACACCTTC
J: TRBJ1-6; D: -; size: few; V: TRBV15; CDR3: CATSNIGGNSPLHF; DNA: TGTGCCACCAGCAACATCGGGGGTAATTCACCCCTCCACTTT
J: TRBJ2-1; D: TRBD2; size: -; V: TRBV6-8; CDR3: CASSYSSSGRDEQFF; DNA: TGTGCCAGCAGTTACTCCTCTAGCGGGAGAGACGAGCAGTTCTTC
J: TRBJ2-1; D: -; size: -; V: TRBV11-3; CDR3: CASSLSTRGEQFF; DNA: TGTGCCAGCAGCTTATCCACCAGGGGTGAGCAGTTCTTC
J: TRBJ2-7; D: -; size: once; V: TRBV28; CDR3: CASSFDRSSYEQYF; DNA: TGTGCCAGCAGTTTCGACAGGAGCTCCTACGAGCAGTACTTC
J: TRBJ2-1; D: TRBD2; size: -; V: TRBV7-8; CDR3: CASSSWTSPNEQFF; DNA: TGTGCCAGCAGCTCCTGGACTAGCCCCAATGAGCAGTTCTTC
J: TRBJ2-2; D: TRBD1; size: -; V: TRBV7-3; CDR3: CASKPSGTANTGELFF; DNA: TGTGCCAGCAAACCATCCGGGACAGCGAACACCGGGGAGCTGTTTTTT
J: TRBJ2-7; D: TRBD1; size: -; V: TRBV6-2/TRBV6-3; CDR3: CASSYPIPGQGYEQYF; DNA: TGTGCCAGCAGTTACCCTATTCCGGGACAGGGCTACGAGCAGTACTTC
J: TRBJ2-5; D: -; size: -; V: TRBV7-2; CDR3: CASSPPGGETQYF; DNA: TGTGCCAGCAGCCCCCCCGGAGGAGAGACCCAGTACTTC
J: TRBJ2-1; D: TRBD2; size: once; V: TRBV6-2/TRBV6-3; CDR3: CASSSGSGGQSSYNEQFF; DNA: TGTGCCAGCAGTTCAGGTAGCGGGGGCCAGAGCTCCTACAATGAGCAGTTCTTC
J: TRBJ2-5; D: -; size: -; V: TRBV7-2; CDR3: CASSRGAIGETQYF; DNA: TGTGCCAGCAGCCGCGGGGCAATAGGGGAGACCCAGTACTTC
J: TRBJ2-5; D: TRBD2; size: -; V: TRBV6-5; CDR3: CASEAGSAGEETQYF; DNA: TGTGCCAGCGAGGCGGGATCCGCGGGGGAGGAGACCCAGTACTTC
J: TRBJ2-7; D: TRBD1; size: -; V: TRBV19; CDR3: CASSAGTGPSYEQYF; DNA: TGTGCCAGTAGCGCCGGGACAGGACCTTCCTACGAGCAGTACTTC
J: TRBJ1-2; D: -; size: -; V: TRBV27; CDR3: CASSFSLGRAGNYGYTF; DNA: TGTGCCAGCAGTTTCTCCCTTGGGAGAGCGGGTAACTATGGCTACACCTTC
J: TRBJ2-7; D: -; size: -; V: TRBV12-3/TRBV12-4; CDR3: CASSLFSYEQYF; DNA: TGTGCCAGCAGTCTATTCTCCTACGAGCAGTACTTC
J: TRBJ2-3; D: TRBD2; size: -; V: TRBV25-1; CDR3: CAASGTSGGVRTQYF; DNA: TGTGCCGCCTCCGGGACTAGCGGGGGGGTGCGCACGCAGTATTTT
J: TRBJ2-4; D: -; size: -; V: TRBV4-3; CDR3: CASSQDNYQNIQYF; DNA: TGCGCCAGCAGCCAAGATAACTACCAAAACATTCAGTACTTC
J: TRBJ1-5; D: -; size: once; V: TRBV28; CDR3: CASSLGHSNQPQHF; DNA: TGTGCCAGCAGTTTGGGACATAGCAATCAGCCCCAGCATTTT
J: TRBJ2-1; D: TRBD2; size: once; V: TRBV11-2; CDR3: CASSLALLGGGGGREQFF; DNA: TGTGCCAGCAGCTTAGCTCTATTGGGTGGCGGAGGCGGGAGAGAGCAGTTCTTC
J: TRBJ2-5; D: TRBD1; size: -; V: TRBV4-1; CDR3: CASSQRDRGETQYF; DNA: TGCGCCAGCAGCCAACGCGACAGGGGAGAGACCCAGTACTTC
J: TRBJ1-2; D: -; size: -; V: TRBV6-5; CDR3: CASSQRQNGYTF; DNA: TGTGCCAGCAGTCAGCGACAGAATGGCTACACCTTC
J: TRBJ1-4; D: TRBD1; size: -; V: TRBV18; CDR3: CASSPERQGVYEKLFF; DNA: TGTGCCAGCTCACCGGAACGGCAGGGGGTTTATGAAAAACTGTTTTTT
J: TRBJ1-1; D: TRBD1; size: once; V: TRBV6-5; CDR3: CASTPPNTGGTEAFF; DNA: TGTGCCAGCACCCCCCCAAATACAGGGGGCACTGAAGCTTTCTTT